A single TCR beta chain is shown here with its context. The data derive from a study of blood T cell repertoires in COVID-19. Overall study: T cells, B-cell-depleted T cells, or PBMCs supplied cDNA or gDNA.

Original data processing: Amplification with reference gene primers provided the estimates of nucleated cell counts. Clones were read by immunoSEQ multiplex PCR, and TCRdb kept only the in-frame ones, dropping some. The V and J calls and clone size come from that table; D and trimming were worked out from the DNA. The data contain roughly 66,000 clones, 91% of them singletons. The trim removed 5 bases at V and 3 bases at J, leaving 2 bases unmatched. Germline V gene lookup returns CDR1 MNHGY and CDR2 SAAAGT. This CDR3 region has 13 residues. Sequenced material: peripheral blood. This receptor was obtained from a human donor with active COVID-19. The donor label of this sample is uncertain. The chain is built from TRBV6-8 and TRBJ1-1; 8 nucleotides line up with TRBD1. The chain's CDR3 is CASSGTGYTEAFF. CDR3 in DNA: TGTGCCAGCAGTGGGACAGGCTACACTGAAGCTTTCTTT.